This T cell receptor (beta chain) was obtained from a study of blood T cell repertoires in COVID-19. In the study overall: Acute-phase and convalescent COVID-19 samples originated in the United States, Italy and Spain. T cells, B-cell-depleted T cells, or PBMCs supplied cDNA or gDNA.

Methods used by the authors: Amplifying reference gene primers gave estimates of nucleated cell counts. Clones were sequenced by immunoSEQ multiplex PCR, and TCRdb holds only the in-frame ones, with some missing. From that table come the V and J calls and clone size; the DNA was used to work out D and trimming. The sample yields approximately 290,000 clones, 89% seen once. The CDR3 covers 15 residues. CDR1 and CDR2 (germline): SGDLS, YYNGEE. V shed 0 bases and J shed 0 bases, with 7 bases lying between them. For this clone: Other DNA sequences of this sample code for an identical CDR3.

The sequence was obtained from a woman aged 55-69 years with acute or convalescent COVID-19. The source material was peripheral blood. This chain joins TRBV9 and TRBJ1-3, with D uncertain. The CDR3 sequence: CASSVAGSSGNTIYF. DNA for the CDR3: TGTGCCAGCAGCGTAGCTGGTAGCTCTGGAAACACCATATATTTT.